What follows are 16 T cell receptor beta chains derived from one specimen sequenced in a study of blood T cell repertoires in COVID-19. TCRdb's copy holds only in-frame clones and misses some; the assay was immunoSEQ multiplex PCR. Of around 300,000 clones in the sample, 83% are singletons; the top ten hold around a tenth. What was sequenced was peripheral blood. The source is a woman aged 45 to 65 who had recovered from COVID-19.

The rearrangement uses TRBV5-6 and TRBJ1-2; 9 bases line up with TRBD1. CDR3 length: 13 amino acids. In germline, CDR1 is SGHDT, CDR2 YYEEEE. The junction had 6 bases not matched to a gene; V was cut back by 2 bases and J by 10 bases. CDR3 in amino acids: CASSFRDRVFYTF. The CDR3 DNA reads TGTGCCAGCAGCTTTCGGGACAGGGTCTTCTACACCTTC.

V gene TRBV5-1 combines with J gene TRBJ2-1; perhaps TRBD2 as D (5 bases). Germline V gives CDR1 SGHRS, CDR2 YFSETQ. V was clipped by 2 bases and J by 8 bases, with 11 bases between them. There are 13 residues in the CDR3. This CDR3 is CASSFVGSDEQFF. The CDR3 bases are TGCGCCAGCAGCTTCGTAGGGAGCGATGAGCAGTTCTTC.

The chain is built from TRBV7-8 and TRBJ1-5, with TRBD1 identical over 7 bases. This CDR3 has 16 amino acids. Germline loops: CDR1 SGHVS, CDR2 FQNEAQ. J was trimmed by 0 bases and V by 2 bases; bases with no gene match: 4. Here the CDR3 DNA reads TGTGCCAGCAGCTTACGGCAGGGGGTTAGCAATCAGCCCCAGCATTTT. Protein product: CASSLRQGVSNQPQHF.

The genes are TRBV29-1 and TRBJ1-2; perhaps TRBD1 as D (6 bases). The length of the CDR3 is 12 residues. Germline V gene sequence: CDR1 SQVTM, CDR2 ANQGSEA. Trimming took off 8 bases at V and 8 bases at J, with 18 bases between the two ends. In DNA, the CDR3 is TGCAGCACCCAACAGGGCCCCGAAGGCTACACCTTC. It specifies CSTQQGPEGYTF.

This clone was counted ten times or more. The V gene is TRBV28, the J gene TRBJ1-2; unclear D gene. This CDR3 spans 14 amino acids. The V gene's germline CDR1 is MDHEN and CDR2 SYDVKM. The V end was cut by 5 bases, the J end by 4 bases, with 14 bases between. The CDR3 coding sequence is TGTGCCAGCAGTCTTACCGGGATGCCCTATGGCTACACCTTC. Protein: CASSLTGMPYGYTF.

The chain links TRBV9 to TRBJ1-6, with TRBD1 matching over 9 bases. CDR3 size: 18 residues. Germline V lookup: CDR1 SGDLS, CDR2 YYNGEE. The V segment lost 4 bases and the J segment 9 bases; nucleotides outside the gene matches: 17. The CDR3 region has the DNA TGTGCCAGCAGCCCCGGGACAGGGAAAGAGGCGGTAGGTTCACCCCTCCACTTT. Translation: CASSPGTGKEAVGSPLHF.

This clone was counted only a few times. The CDR3 coding sequence is TGTGCCAGCAGCCTCCTTGGGGCAACCTACGAGCAGTACTTC. Translation: CASSLLGATYEQYF. V is TRBV3-1 (or the pseudogene TRBV3-2) and J is TRBJ2-7; D perhaps matches TRBD1 (5 bases). The CDR3 is made up of 14 amino acids. The germline V and J ends were trimmed by 4 bases and 2 bases, with 12 bases remaining between them. The germline gives CDR1 LGHDT, CDR2 YNNKEL (reference sequence).

This chain uses TRBV7-9 with TRBJ1-2, with D possibly matching TRBD1 (6 bases). V dropped 5 bases and J dropped 5 bases, with 12 bases sitting between them. CDR1 SEHNR and CDR2 FQNEAQ come from the germline V gene (reference sequence). The CDR3 contains 13 residues. The CDR3 coding sequence is TGTGCCAGCAGCCAGGACAGACTATATGGCTACACCTTC. This encodes CASSQDRLYGYTF.

The rearrangement joins TRBV13 to TRBJ2-2; 9 nucleotides line up with TRBD1. This CDR3 is 16 amino acids long. V lost 2 bases to trimming and J lost 3 bases; unmatched junction nucleotides: 4. Germline values: CDR1 PRHDT, CDR2 FYEKMQ (reference sequence). CDR3 DNA: TGTGCCAGCAGCTTACGACAGGGGGGCGACACCGGGGAGCTGTTTTTT. As protein: CASSLRQGGDTGELFF.

The chain recombines TRBV10-3 with TRBJ1-2, with a possible D match to TRBD1 (5 bases). The CDR3 runs to 13 residues. Germline loops: CDR1 ENHRY, CDR2 SYGVKD. With 10 bases removed from V and 6 bases from J, the gap between germline ends came to 18 bases. The DNA of the CDR3 is TGTGCCACCACTAAGGCGTCGACAGATGGCTACACCTTC. Its protein is CATTKASTDGYTF.

The chain couples TRBV5-5 to TRBJ2-2, with D perhaps matching TRBD1 (6 bases). Germline assignment: CDR1 SGHKS and CDR2 YYEKEE (reference sequence). CDR3 size: 16 residues. The V end lost 0 bases, the J end lost 0 bases, and 9 bases lay between the germline ends. The CDR3: CASSLETGSNTGELFF. CDR3 DNA: TGTGCCAGCAGCTTGGAAACAGGGTCGAACACCGGGGAGCTGTTTTTT.

V and J are TRBV19 and TRBJ1-1, with D possibly being TRBD1 (5 bases). Germline V lookup: CDR1 LNHDA, CDR2 SQIVND (reference sequence). There are 14 residues in the CDR3. Trimming took 3 bases from V and 7 from J, leaving 15 bases between them. CDR3 amino acids: CASSMRQGMNEAFF. The DNA of the CDR3 is TGTGCCAGTAGTATGCGTCAGGGAATGAATGAAGCTTTCTTT.

The chain links TRBV7-9 to TRBJ1-4; maybe TRBD1 (5 bases). The germline V gene encodes CDR1 SEHNR and CDR2 FQNEAQ (reference sequence). This CDR3 is 13 amino acids long. V was clipped by 6 bases and J by 4 bases, with 9 bases between them. CDR3 residues: CASRGLSNEKLFF. The DNA for the CDR3 is TGTGCCAGCAGGGGACTGAGTAATGAAAAACTGTTTTTT.

V usage is TRBV10-3 and J usage is TRBJ2-2; 7 nucleotides align to TRBD2. Germline V CDR1 and CDR2: ENHRY, SYGVKD. Germline trimming cut 5 bases from V and 5 bases from J; bases unmatched to any gene: 11. The CDR3 has 16 amino acids. Here the CDR3 reads CAISLSSGRGTGELFF. CDR3 in DNA: TGTGCCATCAGTTTATCTAGCGGCCGGGGGACCGGGGAGCTGTTTTTT.

Concerning this clone itself: The sample contains more than one DNA sequence encoding this CDR3. The chain has TRBV9 and TRBJ2-3; 8 bases fit TRBD2. This CDR3 region has 15 residues. Germline trimming cut 0 bases from V and 6 bases from J; bases unmatched to any gene: 6. Germline CDR1 is SGDLS and CDR2 is YYNGEE. The DNA of the CDR3 is TGTGCCAGCAGCGTAGCGGGGGGGCCGGTGGATACGCAGTATTTT. Amino acids: CASSVAGGPVDTQYF.

The chain has TRBV9 and TRBJ2-5; 7 nucleotides line up with TRBD2. The CDR3 totals 16 residues. Germline-derived CDR1 and CDR2 are SGDLS and YYNGEE. The junction had 7 bases not matched to a gene; V was cut back by 1 base and J by 1 base. CDR3 sequence: CASSVRASGIQETQYF. CDR3 DNA sequence: TGTGCCAGCAGCGTACGGGCTAGCGGAATCCAAGAGACCCAGTACTTC.